The 9 T cell receptor beta chains below come from one sample, sequenced in a study of T cells in Graves' hyperthyroidism and ophthalmopathy. The CDR3 regions of TCR beta were amplified from RNA transcripts. The TCR CDR3 first-round RT-PCR relied on the HTBI primer set. TCRdb recomputed calls from the multiplex PCR reads with MiXCR, one row per CDR3 protein. Of hundreds of thousands of distinct CDR3 sequences detected, around 15% appear once; the ten largest clones hold around 3.9%. Source material: blood. All receptors derive from a woman between 25 and 40 years old with Graves' hyperthyroidism.

This clonotype turned up a few times. Because the CDR3's place on the DNA is in doubt, the DNA is left out and the CDR3 is given as listed by TCRdb. The rearrangement uses TRBV7-9 and TRBJ2-1; TRBD2, the table's D call, was not compared with the DNA. The CDR3 totals 18 residues, both ends included. Germline lookup yields CDR1 SEHNR and CDR2 FQNEAQ (reference sequence). CDR3 amino acids: CASSSTLGSASSYNEQFF.

The chain uses TRBV5-1 and TRBJ2-5; perhaps D is TRBD1 or TRBD2 (5 bases each). In germline, CDR1 is SGHRS, CDR2 YFSETQ. CDR3 length: 16 amino acids. V lost 4 bases and J 5 bases, leaving 21 bases between the germline ends. DNA for the CDR3: TGCGCCAGCAGCCCGTGGGACGGTAGAGGTGAGGAGACCCAGTACTTC. Its protein is CASSPWDGRGEETQYF.

The chain's CDR3 is CASSQDEPNNGDIQYF. CDR3 bases: TGTGCCAGCAGCCAAGATGAACCTAACAATGGGGACATTCAGTACTTC. V is TRBV4-2 and J is TRBJ2-4; D uncertain. The ends were cut back, 0 bases at V and 8 bases at J, with 17 bases in the middle. From germline, CDR1 is LGHNA and CDR2 YNFKEQ. The CDR3 is 16 amino acids.

A remark on this clonotype: The CDR3 does not close with the conserved phenylalanine or tryptophan, likely indicating a read error. The chain links TRBV12-3 or TRBV12-4 to TRBJ1-1; possible D gene TRBD1, 5 bases. The CDR3 runs 15 residues. Trimming left V 5 bases short and J 5 bases short, with 18 bases between. The CDR3 DNA is TGTGCCAGCAGTACACAGGCCTTCGGTGGGACTGAAGCTTTCCTT. It translates to CASSTQAFGGTEAFL.

The chain employs TRBV30 and TRBJ1-6; 8 bases align to TRBD1. The germline CDR1 and CDR2 sequences are GTSNPN and SVGIG (reference sequence). The CDR3 is 16 residues long. V was clipped by 3 bases and J by 7 bases; unmatched bases: 11. CDR3 in DNA: TGTGCCTGGAGCCTACCCCGGGACAGGATAAATTCACCCCTCCACTTT. Translated: CAWSLPRDRINSPLHF.

The chain employs TRBV7-9 and TRBJ2-5; D is perhaps TRBD1 (8 bases). The CDR3 has 14 residues. Between the trimmed V and J ends, which lost 5 bases and 4 bases, there was a span of 14 bases. From germline, CDR1 is SEHNR and CDR2 FQNEAQ (reference sequence). The CDR3 DNA is TGTGCCAGCAGCCGTACAGGGGGGGGAGAGACCCAGTACTTC. Amino acid sequence: CASSRTGGGETQYF.

This clonotype has a handful of counts. The V gene is TRBV29-1, the J gene TRBJ2-7; D not certain. Trimming pared 4 bases from V and 6 bases from J, leaving 13 bases between. The CDR3 loop spans 12 amino acids. Germline V CDR1 and CDR2: SQVTM, ANQGSEA. The CDR3 reads CSVGLSTSEQYF. CDR3 DNA: TGCAGCGTTGGATTATCCACATCCGAGCAGTACTTC.

This clonotype was seen repeatedly, ten times or more. The chain combines TRBV28 with TRBJ1-3, with 10 bases lining up with TRBD1. Trimming cost V 7 bases and J 1 base; bases outside gene matches: 7. Germline-derived CDR1 and CDR2 are MDHEN and SYDVKM. CDR3 length equals 16 residues. CDR3 coding DNA: TGTGCCAGCACGGGGACAGGGGAGGTTTCTGGAAACACCATATATTTT. As protein: CASTGTGEVSGNTIYF.

Comment on this clonotype: Since a much larger clone is just one base distant, this may be a read error. This sequence joins TRBV6-1 and TRBJ2-7, with 9 bases fitting TRBD1. V trimming: 6 bases; J trimming: 6 bases; junction bases outside the gene matches: 12. Germline V CDR1 and CDR2: MNHNS, SASEGT. The CDR3 spans 15 residues. The CDR3 nucleotides read TGTGCCAGCAGCCGTCGCGGGACAGGGTTCAGCGAGCAGTACTTC. Its translation is CASSRRGTGFSEQYF.